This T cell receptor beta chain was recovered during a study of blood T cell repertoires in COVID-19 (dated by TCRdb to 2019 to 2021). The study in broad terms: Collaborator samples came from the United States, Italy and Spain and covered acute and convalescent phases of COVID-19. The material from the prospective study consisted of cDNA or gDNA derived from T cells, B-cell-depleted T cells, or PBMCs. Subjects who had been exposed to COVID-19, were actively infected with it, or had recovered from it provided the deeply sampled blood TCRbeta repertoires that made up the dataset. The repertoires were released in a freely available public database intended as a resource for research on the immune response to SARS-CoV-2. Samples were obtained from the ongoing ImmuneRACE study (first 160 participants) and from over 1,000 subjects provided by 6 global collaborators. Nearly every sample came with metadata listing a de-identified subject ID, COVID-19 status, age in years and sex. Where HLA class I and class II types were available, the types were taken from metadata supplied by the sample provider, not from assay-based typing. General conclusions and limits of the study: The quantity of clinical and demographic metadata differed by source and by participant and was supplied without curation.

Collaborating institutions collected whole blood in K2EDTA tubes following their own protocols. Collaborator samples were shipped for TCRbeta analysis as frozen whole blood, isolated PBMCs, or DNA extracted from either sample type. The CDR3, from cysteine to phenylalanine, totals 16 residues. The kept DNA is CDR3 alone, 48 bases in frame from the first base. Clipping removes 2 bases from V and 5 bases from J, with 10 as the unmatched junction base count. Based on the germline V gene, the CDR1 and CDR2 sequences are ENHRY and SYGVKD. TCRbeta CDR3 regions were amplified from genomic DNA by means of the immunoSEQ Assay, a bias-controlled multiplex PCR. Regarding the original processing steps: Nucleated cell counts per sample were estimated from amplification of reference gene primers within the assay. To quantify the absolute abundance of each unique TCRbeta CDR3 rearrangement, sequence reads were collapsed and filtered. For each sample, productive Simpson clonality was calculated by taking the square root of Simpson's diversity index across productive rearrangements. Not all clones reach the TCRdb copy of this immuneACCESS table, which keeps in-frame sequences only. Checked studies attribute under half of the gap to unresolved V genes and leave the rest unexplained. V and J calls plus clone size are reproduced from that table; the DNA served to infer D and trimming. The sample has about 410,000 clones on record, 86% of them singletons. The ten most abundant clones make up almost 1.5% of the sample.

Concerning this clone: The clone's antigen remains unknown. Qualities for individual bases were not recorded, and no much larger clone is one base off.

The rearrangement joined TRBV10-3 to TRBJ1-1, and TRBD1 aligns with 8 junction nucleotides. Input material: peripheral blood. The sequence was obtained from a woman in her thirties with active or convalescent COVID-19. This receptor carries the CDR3 CAISEGAGGLRTEAFF. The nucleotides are TGTGCCATCAGTGAGGGGGCAGGGGGCCTGCGAACTGAAGCTTTCTTT.